The 7 T cell receptor beta chains presented below share a single source sample, sequenced in a study of shared clonotypes between healthy human individuals. Libraries were prepared by immunoSEQ multiplex PCR; TCRdb keeps only in-frame clonotypes and omits some of them. The data contain over a million clones, around three quarters of them singletons. The material sequenced was memory CD4+ T cells from PBMCs. Subset meaning: CD45RA-negative fraction. These receptors originate from a man in his late teens or twenties in good health. Some clones in this sample may be carry-over from other donors' samples.

This clone was found many times. Other DNA sequences in the same sample also yield this CDR3. The V and J genes are TRBV5-6 and TRBJ2-7; D unresolved. The CDR3 loop spans 13 amino acids. Germline CDR1 SGHDT, CDR2 YYEEEE. The ends were cut back, 2 bases at V and 2 bases at J, with 8 bases in the middle. DNA of the CDR3: TGTGCCAGCAGCTTATACTCGCCCTACGAGCAGTACTTC. Translated: CASSLYSPYEQYF.

V is TRBV28 and J is TRBJ1-5, with D possibly matching TRBD1 (5 bases). The germline gives CDR1 MDHEN, CDR2 SYDVKM. V was clipped by 4 bases and J by 0 bases, with 13 bases between them. The CDR3 extends over 16 amino acids. The CDR3 sequence is CASSWTWGGSNQPQHF. The DNA of the CDR3 is TGTGCCAGCAGTTGGACATGGGGGGGTAGCAATCAGCCCCAGCATTTT.

The rearrangement uses TRBV11-3 and TRBJ2-5; 9 bases fit TRBD1. CDR3 length equals 16 residues. V shed 5 bases and J 0 bases; nucleotides not matched to a gene: 7. The germline CDR1 and CDR2 sequences are SGHNT and YENEEA. The chain's CDR3 is CASSTWDRDNQETQYF. The DNA for the CDR3 is TGTGCCAGCAGCACCTGGGACAGGGACAACCAAGAGACCCAGTACTTC. Complete variable domain (other parts from reference TRBV11-3 and TRBJ2-5): EAGVVQSPRYKIIEKKQPVAFWCNPISGHNTLYWYLQNLGQGPELLIRYENEEAVDDSQLPKDRFSAERLKGVDSTLKIQPAELGDSAVYLCASSTWDRDNQETQYFGPGTRLLVL.

V gene TRBV9 combines with J gene TRBJ2-3; D is ambiguous. The germline gives CDR1 SGDLS, CDR2 YYNGEE. Trimming cost V 0 bases and J 8 bases, with 7 bases left between them. The CDR3 totals 12 residues. The CDR3 region is CASSVAGGTQYF. The CDR3, as DNA: TGTGCCAGCAGCGTAGCCGGTGGTACGCAGTATTTT.

The CDR3 nucleotides are TGTGCCTGGAGTGTACGGCAGGGGGCGCTGGGAACTGAAGCTTTCTTT. Protein sequence: CAWSVRQGALGTEAFF. V is TRBV30 and J is TRBJ1-1; TRBD1 aligns across 8 bases. V lost 0 bases, J lost 5 bases, and 11 bases stayed unmatched. Germline V lookup: CDR1 GTSNPN, CDR2 SVGIG (reference sequence). There are 16 residues in the CDR3.

The V call is TRBV10-3, the J call TRBJ2-1; weak D call: TRBD2 (6 bases). Trimming pared 11 bases from V and 4 bases from J, leaving 15 bases between. CDR1 is ENHRY, CDR2 SYGVKD, per germline. The CDR3 consists of 13 residues. The CDR3 DNA sequence: TGTGCCTTCCAGGCGGGGCGGTACAATGAGCAGTTCTTC. Encoded protein: CAFQAGRYNEQFF.

V and J are TRBV5-4 and TRBJ2-7; 7 nucleotides line up with TRBD2. The CDR3 runs to 15 residues. The J segment lost 3 bases and the V segment lost 3 bases, leaving 9 bases of the junction unmatched. Germline values: CDR1 SGHNT, CDR2 YYREEE (reference sequence). The CDR3 bases are TGTGCCAGCAGCTGGGGACCGGGAGGCGACTACGAGCAGTACTTC. Amino acid sequence: CASSWGPGGDYEQYF.